What follows are 8 T cell receptor beta chains derived from one specimen sequenced in a study of siplizumab effects on memory and regulatory T cells. TCRdb keeps only in-frame clones here, not all; method: immunoSEQ multiplex PCR. The table has 75,000 to 100,000 clones, 85% to 95% seen once. The sample comprised non-Treg CD4+ T cells sorted from blood. These receptors were taken from a human donor in good health.

This chain connects TRBV18 to TRBJ2-7, with D perhaps being TRBD1 or TRBD2 (5 bases each). Trimming removed 3 bases from V and 3 bases from J, with 18 bases in between. Germline V gene lookup returns CDR1 KGHSH and CDR2 LQKENI. The CDR3 length is 16 residues. The CDR3 reads CASSPVVIGDLYEQYF. As DNA, the CDR3 is TGTGCCAGCTCACCCGTCGTCATCGGGGACCTCTACGAGCAGTACTTC.

The chain is built from TRBV6-5 and TRBJ2-7, with 9 nucleotides matching TRBD1. Germline V gene sequence: CDR1 MNHEY, CDR2 SVGAGI. The CDR3 totals 12 residues. With V trimmed by 6 bases and J by 7 bases, 4 bases remained unmatched. CDR3 loop: CASRQGAREQYF. CDR3 nucleotides: TGTGCCAGCAGACAGGGGGCCCGGGAGCAGTACTTC.

This clone was seen a single time. The V and J genes are TRBV25-1 and TRBJ2-3, with 10 positions matching TRBD1. The CDR3 contains 14 residues. The junction had 6 bases not matched to a gene; V was cut back by 6 bases and J by 6 bases. Germline V gene lookup returns CDR1 MGHDK and CDR2 SYGVNS. The chain's CDR3 is CASRSTGGADTQYF. CDR3 sequence (DNA): TGTGCCAGCAGATCGACAGGGGGCGCGGATACGCAGTATTTT.

This clone is a singleton in its sample. The CDR3 loop reads CASSYDSNYGYTF. The DNA for the CDR3 is TGTGCCAGCAGTTATGACAGTAACTATGGCTACACCTTC. The V and J genes are TRBV2 and TRBJ1-2; TRBD1 might be the D (5 bases). The CDR3 loop spans 13 amino acids. V lost 5 bases and J lost 1, with 8 bases in between. Germline V gives CDR1 SNHLY, CDR2 FYNNEI.

The chain joins TRBV20-1 to TRBJ2-1; D gene ambiguous. Trimming pared 3 bases from V and 10 bases from J, leaving 7 bases between. Germline loops: CDR1 DFQATT, CDR2 SNEGSKA (reference sequence). The CDR3 length is 10 residues. CDR3 DNA: TGCAGTGCTAGTTCAGCGGAGCAGTTCTTC. This encodes CSASSAEQFF.

V gene TRBV4-1 combines with J gene TRBJ1-5, with 7 bases lining up with TRBD1. The CDR3 length is 13 residues. The V and J ends lost 5 bases and 9 bases, in that order; junction bases with no gene match: 7. Looked up from germline, CDR1 is MGHRA and CDR2 is YSYEKL. Here the CDR3 DNA reads TGCGCCAGCAGCTCGGACAGGCAATGGCCCCAGCATTTT. Its translation: CASSSDRQWPQHF.

The chain carries TRBV10-3 and TRBJ2-5, with 9 nucleotides matching TRBD2. The J call is doubtful: the DNA matches TRBJ2-7 better. The CDR3 is 16 residues long. The germline V gene encodes CDR1 ENHRY and CDR2 SYGVKD. The CDR3 here is CAISLMETSGSYEQYF. CDR3 coding DNA: TGTGCCATCAGTCTCATGGAGACTAGCGGCTCCTACGAGCAGTACTTC.

The CDR3 protein is CASSRGTRGVGTQYF. CDR3 nucleotides: TGTGCCAGCAGTCGGGGGACCCGCGGAGTGGGGACCCAGTACTTC. This chain joins TRBV6-5 and TRBJ2-5; D perhaps matches TRBD2 (6 bases). Germline assignment: CDR1 MNHEY and CDR2 SVGAGI. Trimming shortened V by 5 bases and J by 7 bases, and 20 bases separated the two germline ends. This CDR3 has 15 residues.